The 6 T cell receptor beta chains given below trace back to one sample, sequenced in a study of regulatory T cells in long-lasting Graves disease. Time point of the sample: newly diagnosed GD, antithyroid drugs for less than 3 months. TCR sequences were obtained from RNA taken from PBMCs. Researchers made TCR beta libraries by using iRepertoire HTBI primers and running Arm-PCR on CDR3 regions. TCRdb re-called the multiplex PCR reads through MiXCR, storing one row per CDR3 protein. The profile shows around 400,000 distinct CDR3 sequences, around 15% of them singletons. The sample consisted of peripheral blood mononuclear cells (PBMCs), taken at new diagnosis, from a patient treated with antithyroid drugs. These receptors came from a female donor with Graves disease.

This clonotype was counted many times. In nucleotides, the CDR3 is TGTGCCAGCAGCCCTTCGGGACAGGGATCAGCCAAAAACATTCAGTACTTC. Translating gives CASSPSGQGSAKNIQYF. The rearrangement uses TRBV6-2 or TRBV6-3 and TRBJ2-4; 9 positions match TRBD1. With V trimmed by 6 bases and J by 0 bases, 9 bases remained unmatched. CDR3 length: 17 amino acids. Looked up from germline, CDR1 is MNHEY and CDR2 is SVGEGT.

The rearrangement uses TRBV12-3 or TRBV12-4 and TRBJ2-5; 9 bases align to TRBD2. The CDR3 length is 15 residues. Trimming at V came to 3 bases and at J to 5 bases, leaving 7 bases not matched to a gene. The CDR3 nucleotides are TGTGCCAGCAGTTTTAGCGGGGGCGGGAGGGAGACCCAGTACTTC. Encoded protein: CASSFSGGGRETQYF.

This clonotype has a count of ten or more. DNA for the CDR3: TGTGCCAGCAGTTCCCCCCCCGGTAGAGGCGGGGAGCAGTACTTC. This sequence encodes CASSSPPGRGGEQYF. The V call is TRBV6-2 or TRBV6-3, the J call TRBJ2-7; D possibly corresponds to TRBD2 (5 bases). CDR3 length equals 15 residues. Germline CDR1 MNHEY, CDR2 SVGEGT. The V end lost 4 bases, the J end lost 7 bases, and 20 bases lay between the germline ends.

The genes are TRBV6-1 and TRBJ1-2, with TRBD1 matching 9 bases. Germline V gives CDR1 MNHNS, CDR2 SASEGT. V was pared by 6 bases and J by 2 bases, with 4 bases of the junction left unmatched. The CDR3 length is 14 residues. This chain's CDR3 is CASRGTGSNYGYTF. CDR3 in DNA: TGTGCCAGCAGGGGGACAGGGAGCAACTATGGCTACACCTTC.

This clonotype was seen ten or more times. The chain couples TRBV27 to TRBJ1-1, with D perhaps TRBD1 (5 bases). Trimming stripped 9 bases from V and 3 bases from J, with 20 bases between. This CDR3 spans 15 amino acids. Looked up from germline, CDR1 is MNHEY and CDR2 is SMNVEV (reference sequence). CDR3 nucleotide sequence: TGTGCCAGTATGAGGGGCAGACAGAGGGACACTGAAGCTTTCTTT. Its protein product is CASMRGRQRDTEAFF.

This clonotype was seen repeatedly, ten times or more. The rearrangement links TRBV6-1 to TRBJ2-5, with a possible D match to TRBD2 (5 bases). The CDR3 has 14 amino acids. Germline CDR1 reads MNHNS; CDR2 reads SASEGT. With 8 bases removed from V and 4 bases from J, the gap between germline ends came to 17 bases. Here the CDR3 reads CASCERRLGETQYF. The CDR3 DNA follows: TGTGCCAGCTGCGAGCGGAGACTTGGAGAGACCCAGTACTTC.